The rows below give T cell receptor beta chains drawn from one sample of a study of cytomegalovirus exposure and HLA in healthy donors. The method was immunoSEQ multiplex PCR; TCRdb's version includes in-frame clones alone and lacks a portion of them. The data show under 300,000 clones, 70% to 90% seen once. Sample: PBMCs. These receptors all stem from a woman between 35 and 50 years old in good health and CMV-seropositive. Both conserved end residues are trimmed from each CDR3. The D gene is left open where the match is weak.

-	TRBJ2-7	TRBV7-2	ASSSTYEQY
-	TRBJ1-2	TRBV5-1	ASSLDGGGRYGYT
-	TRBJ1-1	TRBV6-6	ASTPVGGDTEAF
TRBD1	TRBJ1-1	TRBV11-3	ASSLEQGANTEAF
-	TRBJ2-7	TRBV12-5	ASGLPGNEQY
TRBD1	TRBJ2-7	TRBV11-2	ASSPAGTVYEQY
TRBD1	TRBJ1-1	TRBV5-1	ASSSRQGGRNTEAF
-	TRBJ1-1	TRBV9	ASSLGQNTEAF
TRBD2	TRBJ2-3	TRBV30	AWSTTSGYTDTQY
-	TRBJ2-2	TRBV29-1	SVADSYTGELF
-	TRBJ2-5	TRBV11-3	ASSRSHEPQETQY
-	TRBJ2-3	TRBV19	ASSIPRTDTQY
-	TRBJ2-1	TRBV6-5	ATTRGGNNEQF
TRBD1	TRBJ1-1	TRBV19	ASSRERGTGQNTEAF
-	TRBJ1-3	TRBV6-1	ASSAPRGFQGRGNTIY
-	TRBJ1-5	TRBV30	AWTLGGGQPQH
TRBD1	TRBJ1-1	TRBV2	ASINRRTGVGY
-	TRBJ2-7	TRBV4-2	ASSQDYGGVSYEQY
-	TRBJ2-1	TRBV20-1	SATSGSPF
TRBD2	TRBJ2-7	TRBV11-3	ASSKTSGPSVD
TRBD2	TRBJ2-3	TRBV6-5	ASSYSWEGGYTQY
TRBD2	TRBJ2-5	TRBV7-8	ASSTWTSGRETQY
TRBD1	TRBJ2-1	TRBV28	ASSTAGTGDNEQF
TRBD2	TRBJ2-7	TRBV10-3	AISDLGTSGTEQY
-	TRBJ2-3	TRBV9	ASSVEALAVGGTQY
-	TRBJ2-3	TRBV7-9	ASSLAAGSRTDTQY
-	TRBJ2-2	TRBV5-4	ASSSYRAAGELF
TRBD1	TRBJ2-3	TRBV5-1	ASSGTGADTQY
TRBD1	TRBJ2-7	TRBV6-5	ASSWGQGNYEQY
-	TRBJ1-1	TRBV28	ASSLSLTGPTEAF
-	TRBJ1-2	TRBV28	ASSLGSAGGYT
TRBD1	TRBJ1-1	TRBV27	ASSIRRGLINRNTEAF
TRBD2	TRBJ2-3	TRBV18	ASSPLSGSGSADTQY
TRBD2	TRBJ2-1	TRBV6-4	ASRSSGGGEQF
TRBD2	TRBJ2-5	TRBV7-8	ASSLRGGLVETQY
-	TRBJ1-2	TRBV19	ATRQISNYGYT
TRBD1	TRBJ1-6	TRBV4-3	ASSQGVGQGLDNSPLH
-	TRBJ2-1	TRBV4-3	ASSQDLGRGSSEQF
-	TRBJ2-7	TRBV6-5	ASSPSRKQDRQY
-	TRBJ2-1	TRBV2	ASSERVFNEQF
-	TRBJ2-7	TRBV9	ASSVESNGARGGEQY
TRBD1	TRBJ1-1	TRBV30	AWIRDRVGTEAF
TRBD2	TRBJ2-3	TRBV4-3	ASSQDRTSGRTSTDTQY
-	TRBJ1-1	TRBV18	ASSPTGDEAF
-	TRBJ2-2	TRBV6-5	ASSDSDTGELF
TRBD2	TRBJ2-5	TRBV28	ASRSTSGGGETQY
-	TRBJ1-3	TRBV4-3	ASSQEYTGNTIY
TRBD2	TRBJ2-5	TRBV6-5	ASSYFGGGNQETQY
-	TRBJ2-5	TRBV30	AWSVSLSETQY
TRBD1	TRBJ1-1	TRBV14	ASSRQGPPIMNTEAF
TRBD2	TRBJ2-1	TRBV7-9	ASSLGSAGGPLDEQF
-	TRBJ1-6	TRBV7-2	ASSFSQGNSPLH
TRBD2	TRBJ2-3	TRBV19	ASSIGSGILADTQY